The sample holds a few counts of the clone carrying this T cell receptor (beta chain). CDR1 and CDR2 from the germline V gene are KGHSH and LQKENI. Trimming pared 0 bases from V and 6 bases from J, leaving 8 bases between. The CDR3 contains 13 residues. This entry comes from a study of blood T cell repertoires in COVID-19. Study overall: Sites in the United States, Italy and Spain provided acute and convalescent COVID-19 samples. The analysed material was cDNA or gDNA that came from T cells, B-cell-depleted T cells, or PBMCs.

In the study's own analysis: Quantification of nucleated cells was approximated via reference gene primer amplification. TCRdb's table, derived via immunoSEQ multiplex PCR, lists solely in-frame clones and lacks some. That table supplies the V and J calls and clone size; D and trimming were determined from the DNA. The profile shows fewer than 45,000 clones, 65% to 85% of them singletons. The V call is TRBV18, the J call TRBJ1-2, with D hard to call. Sequencing input: peripheral blood. This clonotype was sampled from a man aged 40-50 years with active or convalescent COVID-19. CDR3 DNA sequence: TGTGCCAGCTCACCACCGGTGGGAGATGGCTACACCTTC. Its protein is CASSPPVGDGYTF. Drawing the rest from reference TRBV18 and TRBJ1-2, the complete variable domain is NAGVMQNPRHLVRRRGQEARLRCSPMKGHSHVYWYRQLPEEGLKFMVYLQKENIIDESGMPKERFSAEFPKEGPSILRIQQVVRGDSAAYFCASSPPVGDGYTFGSGTRLTVV.